The rows below give T cell receptor beta chains drawn from one sample of a study of T-cell memory formation after mild COVID-19. Using its own MiXCR run on the 5' RACE reads, TCRdb lists one record per CDR3 protein. The data hold fewer than 200,000 distinct CDR3 sequences, with 18% observed a single time. Specimen: PBMCs or a T cell subset sorted from them (not recorded which). The receptor source for this set is a man between 18 and 29 years old who had mild COVID-19 (a few samples of this study predate the infection). Cell type and time point are not known. The CDR3 runs from the conserved cysteine through the conserved F or W. Each record gives: V gene, J gene, D gene, clone size, CDR3 DNA, CDR3 protein. The D gene is left open where the match is weak. For some rows the clone size is stated as once, few or many, or as a class when expanded; others skip it.

TRBV7-2	TRBJ2-7	TRBD1	few	TGTGCCAGCAGCTCCGGGACAGGGGTCCCCTACGAGCAGTACTTC	CASSSGTGVPYEQYF
TRBV10-3	TRBJ1-1	-	-	TGTGCCACGTGGGAGGGGAGCGCTGAAGCTTTCTTT	CATWEGSAEAFF
TRBV7-9	TRBJ2-3	-	-	TGTGCCAGCTCCGAGAGCACAGATACGCAGTATTTT	CASSESTDTQYF
TRBV9	TRBJ2-1	-	-	TGTGCCAGCAGCGTAGTGGCTAGTTGGCGCGATGAGCAGTTCTTC	CASSVVASWRDEQFF
TRBV10-2	TRBJ2-6	-	-	TGCGCCAGCAGCTCTCTAGCCCTCCCCGGGGGTTCCTCTGGGGCCAACGTCCTGACTTTC	CASSSLALPGGSSGANVLTF
TRBV12-3/TRBV12-4	TRBJ1-2	-	-	TGTGCCTCTTTCGCCGGGGGAAGCAACTATGGCTACACCTTC	CASFAGGSNYGYTF
TRBV7-2	TRBJ1-5	-	few	TGTGCCAGCACCTCGGGTCTTTATAGCAATCAGCCCCAGCATTTT	CASTSGLYSNQPQHF
TRBV18	TRBJ1-2	-	few	TGTGCCAGCTCACCGGGTCGGAACGTTTATGGCTACACCTTC	CASSPGRNVYGYTF
TRBV28	TRBJ1-4	-	-	TGTGCCAGCAGTTTTGGCTCTGCAACTAATGAAAAACTGTTTTTT	CASSFGSATNEKLFF
TRBV7-2	TRBJ2-3	-	few	TGTGCCAGCAGCTTAGGGGGGCGGGAGTATTTT	CASSLGGREYF
TRBV7-2	TRBJ2-3	TRBD2	many	TGTGCCAGCAGCTGGGCTAGCGGGGTTGCAGATACGCAGTATTTT	CASSWASGVADTQYF
TRBV11-2	TRBJ2-5	-	few	TGTGCCAGCAGCTTAAATCACCAAGAGACCCAGTACTTC	CASSLNHQETQYF
TRBV6-2/TRBV6-3	TRBJ2-5	-	few	TGTGCCAGCGCTACTCCTGCAGAGACCCAGTACTTC	CASATPAETQYF
TRBV4-3	TRBJ2-5	-	-	TGCGCCAGCAGCCTAAGGTGGGAGGGGGTTGGAGAGACCCAGTACTTC	CASSLRWEGVGETQYF
TRBV12-3/TRBV12-4	TRBJ2-1	-	-	TGTGCCAGCAGGACCGGGACACGCTCCTACAATGAGCAGTTCTTC	CASRTGTRSYNEQFF
TRBV4-3	TRBJ1-5	-	many	TGCGCCAGCAGCCAAGATGAGGGTCAGCCCCAGCATTTT	CASSQDEGQPQHF
TRBV4-3	TRBJ2-1	TRBD1	few	TGCGCCAGCAGCCAAGTCCCGGGGGGCGGGACAGGGGGCTCCTACAATGAGCAGTTCTTC	CASSQVPGGGTGGSYNEQFF
TRBV20-1	TRBJ1-3	-	-	TGCAGTGCTAGATTGCGGACTCTTGGAAACACCATATATTTT	CSARLRTLGNTIYF
TRBV6-2/TRBV6-3	TRBJ2-6	-	-	TGTGCCAGCAACGACAGGCTGGGCTCTGGGGCCAACGTCCTGACTTTC	CASNDRLGSGANVLTF
TRBV12-3/TRBV12-4	TRBJ2-5	-	few	TGTGCCAGCAGTTTTACCCAAAGGGAGACCCAGTACTTC	CASSFTQRETQYF
TRBV24-1	TRBJ2-1	TRBD1	-	TGTGCCACCAGTCTAAACAGGGGGTTCTCCTACAATGAGCAGTTCTTC	CATSLNRGFSYNEQFF
TRBV5-4	TRBJ2-5	TRBD1	few	TGTGCCAGCAGCTCCGGAACAGGGGGCCGAGAGACCCAGTACTTC	CASSSGTGGRETQYF
TRBV11-2	TRBJ2-3	-	few	TGTGCCAGCAGCTCGCGAGGGGCCCTGCCTGAAGATACGCAGTATTTT	CASSSRGALPEDTQYF
TRBV12-3/TRBV12-4	TRBJ2-1	-	many	TGTGCCAGCAGTTTAGCGGGGGGTTCCTACAATGAGCAGTTCTTC	CASSLAGGSYNEQFF
TRBV12-3/TRBV12-4	TRBJ1-5	-	few	TGTGCCAGCAGTTCGACCGGGGGGGGCGCGGGGCAGCCCCAGCATTTT	CASSSTGGGAGQPQHF
TRBV10-3	TRBJ2-2	-	-	TGTGCCATCAGTGAGAATGGACAGAACACCGGGGAGCTGTTTTTT	CAISENGQNTGELFF
TRBV12-3/TRBV12-4	TRBJ2-3	-	many	TGTGCCAGCAGTTCAAGGGGCACAGATACGCAGTATTTT	CASSSRGTDTQYF
TRBV7-2	TRBJ1-3	-	few	TGTGCCAGCAGCCCGGGCGCCTACCCAACTGGAAACACCATATATTTT	CASSPGAYPTGNTIYF
TRBV4-2	TRBJ2-5	TRBD1	-	TGTGCCAGCAGCCAAGGGGACAGGAGGACGGAGACCCAGTACTTC	CASSQGDRRTETQYF
TRBV5-1	TRBJ1-1	TRBD1	-	TGCGCCAGCAGGGCCGGGACAGGGGGCACTGAAGCTTTCTTT	CASRAGTGGTEAFF
TRBV14	TRBJ1-2	-	-	TGTGCCAGCAGCCAGGCAGGGGCCCCAAACTATGGCTACACCTTC	CASSQAGAPNYGYTF
TRBV20-1	TRBJ1-5	-	few	TGCAGCCTGGGGACAATCAATCAGCCCCAGCATTTT	CSLGTINQPQHF
TRBV11-3	TRBJ2-1	-	-	TGTGCCAGCAGCTTATTTTCCGGGGGGCCCTACAATGAGCAGTTCTTC	CASSLFSGGPYNEQFF
TRBV10-3	TRBJ2-7	-	-	TGTGCCATCCCCGGTGGGGGGGGCTTTAACGAGCAGTACTTC	CAIPGGGGFNEQYF
TRBV3-1	TRBJ1-2	-	-	TGTGCCAGCAGCCTTCGACGGGGGGCTGGCGGCTACACCTTC	CASSLRRGAGGYTF
TRBV9	TRBJ2-3	-	few	TGTGCCAGCAGCGTAGTAGGTACAGATACGCAGTATTTT	CASSVVGTDTQYF
TRBV12-3/TRBV12-4	TRBJ2-5	-	few	TGTGCCAGCAGTTTTGGCAAAGAGACCCAGTACTTC	CASSFGKETQYF
TRBV6-1	TRBJ2-6	TRBD1	few	TGTGCCAGCAGTGGACGACAGGGGGTGGTTACGCAATCTGGGGCCAACGTCCTGACTTTC	CASSGRQGVVTQSGANVLTF
TRBV4-3	TRBJ1-6	-	-	TGCGCCAGCAGCCAAGACGGGATAACAGGGACACCCCTCCACTTT	CASSQDGITGTPLHF
TRBV20-1	TRBJ2-3	TRBD2	few	TGCAGTGCTAGAGGACGGACTAGCGCGGGAGATACGCAGTATTTT	CSARGRTSAGDTQYF
TRBV24-1	TRBJ1-1	TRBD1	-	TGTGCCACCAGTGGACAGGGCACTGAAGCTTTCTTT	CATSGQGTEAFF
TRBV2	TRBJ2-5	TRBD2	-	TGTGCCAGCAGCTGGACTAGCGGGGGGGCGAAGACCCAGTACTTC	CASSWTSGGAKTQYF
TRBV28	TRBJ1-5	-	few	TGTGCCAGCAGCCTGGCGTTACAGCCCCAGCATTTT	CASSLALQPQHF
TRBV6-5	TRBJ1-2	-	-	TGTGCCACCAGAGACTGGGGCTACACCTTC	CATRDWGYTF
TRBV28	TRBJ2-4	-	few	TGTGCCAGCAGTTCGCACACGGACTTTGGCAAAAACATTCAGTACTTC	CASSSHTDFGKNIQYF
TRBV7-2	TRBJ2-5	-	few	TGTGCCAGCAGCGATAACCGACAGAGCCAAGAGACCCAGTACTTC	CASSDNRQSQETQYF